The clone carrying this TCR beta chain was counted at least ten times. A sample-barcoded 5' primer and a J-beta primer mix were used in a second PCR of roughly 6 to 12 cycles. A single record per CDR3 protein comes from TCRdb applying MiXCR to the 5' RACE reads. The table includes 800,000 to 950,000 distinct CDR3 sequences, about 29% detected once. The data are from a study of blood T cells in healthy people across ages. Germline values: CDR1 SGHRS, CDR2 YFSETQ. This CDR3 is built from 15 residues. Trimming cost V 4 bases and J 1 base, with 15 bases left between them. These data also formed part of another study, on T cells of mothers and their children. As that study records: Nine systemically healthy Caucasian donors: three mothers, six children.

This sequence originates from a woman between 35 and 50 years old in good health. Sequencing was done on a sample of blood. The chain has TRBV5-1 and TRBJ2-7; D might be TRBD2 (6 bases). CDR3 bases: TGCGCCAGCAGCCGGGGCGGGACCACATCCTACGAGCAGTACTTC. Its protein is CASSRGGTTSYEQYF. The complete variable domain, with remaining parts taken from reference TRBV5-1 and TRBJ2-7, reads KAGVTQTPRYLIKTRGQQVTLSCSPISGHRSVSWYQQTPGQGLQFLFEYFSETQRNKGNFPGRFSGRQFSNSRSEMNVSTLELGDSALYLCASSRGGTTSYEQYFGPGTRLTVT.